The sequence of this T cell receptor beta chain was determined in a study of graft-versus-host responses after intestinal transplantation. Study-wide points: Detection of GvH clones occurred in recipient marrow, and some had their first appearance in ileum or blood.

CDR3 length: 16 residues. Looked up from germline, CDR1 is SGHTS and CDR2 is YDEGEE. V shed 0 bases and J shed 2 bases, with 13 bases lying between them. Concerning this clone: Its matching antigen is unknown.

Measured with immunoSEQ multiplex PCR; TCRdb has only the in-frame clones, and not every one. The data contain some 31,000 clones, 70% to 90% of them seen just once; the ten biggest clones take up about 9.9%. The clonotype comes from a human patient who received an intestinal transplant, so some T cells may come from the graft donor. The J gene is TRBJ2-3, the V gene TRBV5-8; D might be TRBD2 (5 bases). The material sequenced was PBMCs, taken roughly 68 weeks after intestinal transplantation. The CDR3 DNA is TGTGCCAGCAGCTTGGCTGCCGGGATAATCACAGATACGCAGTATTTT. It yields the protein CASSLAAGIITDTQYF.